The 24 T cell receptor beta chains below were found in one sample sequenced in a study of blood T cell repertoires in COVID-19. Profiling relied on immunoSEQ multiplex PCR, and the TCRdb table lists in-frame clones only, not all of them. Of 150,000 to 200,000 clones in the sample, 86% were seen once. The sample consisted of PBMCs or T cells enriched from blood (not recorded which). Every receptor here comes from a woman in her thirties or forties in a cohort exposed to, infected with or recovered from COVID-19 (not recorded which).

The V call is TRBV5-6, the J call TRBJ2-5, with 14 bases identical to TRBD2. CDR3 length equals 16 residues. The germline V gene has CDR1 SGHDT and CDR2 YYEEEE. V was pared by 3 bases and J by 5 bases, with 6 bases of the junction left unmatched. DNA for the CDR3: TGTGCCAGCAGCTCAAGACTAGCGGGGGGGCTCGAGACCCAGTACTTC. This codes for CASSSRLAGGLETQYF.

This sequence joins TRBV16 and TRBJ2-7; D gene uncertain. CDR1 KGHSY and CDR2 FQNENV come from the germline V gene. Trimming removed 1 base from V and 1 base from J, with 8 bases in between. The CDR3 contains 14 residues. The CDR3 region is CASSQFTVSYEQYF. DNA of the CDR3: TGTGCCAGCAGCCAATTTACAGTATCCTACGAGCAGTACTTC.

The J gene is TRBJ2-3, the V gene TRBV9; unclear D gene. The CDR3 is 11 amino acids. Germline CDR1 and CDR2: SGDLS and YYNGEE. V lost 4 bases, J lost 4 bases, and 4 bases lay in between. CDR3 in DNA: TGTGCCAGCAGCCGTTCAGATACGCAGTATTTT. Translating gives CASSRSDTQYF.

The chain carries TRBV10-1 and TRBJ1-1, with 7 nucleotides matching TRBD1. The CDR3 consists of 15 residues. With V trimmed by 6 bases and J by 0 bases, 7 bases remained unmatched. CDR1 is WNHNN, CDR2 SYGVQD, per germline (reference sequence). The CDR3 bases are TGCGCCAGCAGCCGAAGACAGGGTATGAACACTGAAGCTTTCTTT. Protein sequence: CASSRRQGMNTEAFF.

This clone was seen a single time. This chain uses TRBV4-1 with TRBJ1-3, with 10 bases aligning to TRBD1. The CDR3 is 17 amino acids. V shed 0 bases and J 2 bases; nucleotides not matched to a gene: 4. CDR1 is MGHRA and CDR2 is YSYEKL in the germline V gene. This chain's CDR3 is CASSQDPGQGTGNTIYF. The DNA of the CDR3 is TGCGCCAGCAGCCAAGACCCGGGACAGGGGACTGGAAACACCATATATTTT.

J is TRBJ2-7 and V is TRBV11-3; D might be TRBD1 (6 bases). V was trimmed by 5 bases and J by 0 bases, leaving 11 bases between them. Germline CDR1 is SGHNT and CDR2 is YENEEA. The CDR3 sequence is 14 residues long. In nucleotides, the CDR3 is TGTGCCAGCAGCCTTAGACAGGTCTCCTACGAGCAGTACTTC. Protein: CASSLRQVSYEQYF.

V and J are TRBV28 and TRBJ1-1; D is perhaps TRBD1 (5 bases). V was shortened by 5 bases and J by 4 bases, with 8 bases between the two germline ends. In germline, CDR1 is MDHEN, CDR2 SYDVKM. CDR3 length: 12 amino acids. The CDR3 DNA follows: TGTGCCAGCAGTCCGGGGGGCACTGAAGCTTTCTTT. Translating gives CASSPGGTEAFF.

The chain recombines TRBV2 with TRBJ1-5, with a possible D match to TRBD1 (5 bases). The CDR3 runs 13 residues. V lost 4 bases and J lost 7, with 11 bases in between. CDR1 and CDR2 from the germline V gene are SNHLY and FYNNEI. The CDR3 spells CASSAGSRQPQHF. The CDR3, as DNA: TGTGCCAGCAGTGCAGGGTCTAGACAGCCCCAGCATTTT.

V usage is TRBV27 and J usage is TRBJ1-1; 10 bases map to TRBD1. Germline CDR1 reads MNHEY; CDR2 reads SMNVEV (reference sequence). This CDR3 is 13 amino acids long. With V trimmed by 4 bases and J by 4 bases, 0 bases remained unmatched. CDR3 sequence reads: CASSWTGGTEAFF. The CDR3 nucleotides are TGTGCCAGCAGTTGGACAGGGGGCACTGAAGCTTTCTTT.

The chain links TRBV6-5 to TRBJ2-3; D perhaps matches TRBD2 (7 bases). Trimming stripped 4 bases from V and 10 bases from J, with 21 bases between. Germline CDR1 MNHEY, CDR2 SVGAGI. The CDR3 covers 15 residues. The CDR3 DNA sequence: TGTGCCAGCAGTTTAGGGGGGGATTCCCCCAGGGCGCAGTATTTT. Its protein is CASSLGGDSPRAQYF.

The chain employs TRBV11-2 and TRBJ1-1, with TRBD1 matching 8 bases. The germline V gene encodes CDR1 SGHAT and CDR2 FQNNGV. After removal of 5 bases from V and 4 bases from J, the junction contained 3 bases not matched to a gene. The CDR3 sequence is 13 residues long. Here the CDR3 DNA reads TGTGCCAGCAGCCACAGGGGGGGCACTGAAGCTTTCTTT. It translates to CASSHRGGTEAFF.

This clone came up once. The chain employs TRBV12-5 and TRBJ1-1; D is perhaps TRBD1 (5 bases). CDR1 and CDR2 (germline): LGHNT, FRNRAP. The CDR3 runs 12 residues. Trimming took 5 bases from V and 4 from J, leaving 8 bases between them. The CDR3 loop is CASGLGGTEAFF. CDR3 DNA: TGTGCTAGTGGTCTCGGGGGCACTGAAGCTTTCTTT.

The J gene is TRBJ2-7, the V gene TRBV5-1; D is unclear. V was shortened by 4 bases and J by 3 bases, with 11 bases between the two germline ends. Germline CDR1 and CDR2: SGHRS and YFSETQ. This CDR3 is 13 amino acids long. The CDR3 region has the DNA TGCGCCAGCAGCGGAGACGGTAGCTACGAGCAGTACTTC. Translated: CASSGDGSYEQYF.

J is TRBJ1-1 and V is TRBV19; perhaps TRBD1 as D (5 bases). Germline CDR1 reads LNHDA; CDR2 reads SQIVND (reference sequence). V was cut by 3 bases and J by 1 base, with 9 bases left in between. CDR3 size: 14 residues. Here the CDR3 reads CASSIAGQNTEAFF. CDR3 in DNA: TGTGCCAGTAGTATCGCCGGACAGAACACTGAAGCTTTCTTT.

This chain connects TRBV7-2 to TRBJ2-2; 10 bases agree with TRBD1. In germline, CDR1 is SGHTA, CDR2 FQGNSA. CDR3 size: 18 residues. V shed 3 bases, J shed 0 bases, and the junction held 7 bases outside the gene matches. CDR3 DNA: TGTGCCAGCAGCTTGTGGGACAGGGGCTTCGCGAACACCGGGGAGCTGTTTTTT. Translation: CASSLWDRGFANTGELFF.

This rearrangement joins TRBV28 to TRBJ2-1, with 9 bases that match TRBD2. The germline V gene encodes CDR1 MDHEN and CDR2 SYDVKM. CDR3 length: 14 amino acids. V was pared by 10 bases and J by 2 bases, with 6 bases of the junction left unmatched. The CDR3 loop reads CAIPSGNPYNEQFF. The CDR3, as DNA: TGTGCCATCCCTAGCGGGAACCCCTACAATGAGCAGTTCTTC. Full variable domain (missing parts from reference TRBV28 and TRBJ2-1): DVKVTQSSRYLVKRTGEKVFLECVQDMDHENMFWYRQDPGLGLRLIYFSYDVKMKEKGDIPEGYSVSREKKERFSLILESASTNQTSMYLCAIPSGNPYNEQFFGPGTRLTVL.

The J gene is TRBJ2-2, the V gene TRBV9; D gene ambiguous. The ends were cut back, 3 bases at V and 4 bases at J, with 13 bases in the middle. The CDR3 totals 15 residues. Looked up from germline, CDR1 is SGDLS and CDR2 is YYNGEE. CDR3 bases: TGTGCCAGCAGCGAGACTCCATCGGGCACCGGGGAGCTGTTTTTT. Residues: CASSETPSGTGELFF.

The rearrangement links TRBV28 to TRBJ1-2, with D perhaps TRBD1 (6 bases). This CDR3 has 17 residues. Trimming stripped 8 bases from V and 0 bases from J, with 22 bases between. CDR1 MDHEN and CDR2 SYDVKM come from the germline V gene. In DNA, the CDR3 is TGTGCCAGCGTCGAGGCAGCATTGGGACACGCTAACTATGGCTACACCTTC. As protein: CASVEAALGHANYGYTF.

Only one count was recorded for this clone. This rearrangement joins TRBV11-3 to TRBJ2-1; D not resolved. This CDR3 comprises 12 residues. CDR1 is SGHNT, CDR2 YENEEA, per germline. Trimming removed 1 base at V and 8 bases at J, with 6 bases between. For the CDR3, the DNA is TGTGCCAGCAGCTTAGGATCAGATGAGCAGTTCTTC. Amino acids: CASSLGSDEQFF.

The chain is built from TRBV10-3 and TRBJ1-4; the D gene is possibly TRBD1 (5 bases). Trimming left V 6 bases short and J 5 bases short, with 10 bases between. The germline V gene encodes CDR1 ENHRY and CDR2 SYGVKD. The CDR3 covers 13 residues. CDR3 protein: CAIRAGLNEKLFF. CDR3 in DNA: TGTGCCATCAGGGCAGGGCTGAATGAAAAACTGTTTTTT.

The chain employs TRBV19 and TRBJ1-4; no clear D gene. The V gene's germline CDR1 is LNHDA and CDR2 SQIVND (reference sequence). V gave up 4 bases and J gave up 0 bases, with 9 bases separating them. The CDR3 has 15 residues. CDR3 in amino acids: CASSRQTTTNEKLFF. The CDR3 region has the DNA TGTGCCAGTAGTAGGCAGACTACAACTAATGAAAAACTGTTTTTT.

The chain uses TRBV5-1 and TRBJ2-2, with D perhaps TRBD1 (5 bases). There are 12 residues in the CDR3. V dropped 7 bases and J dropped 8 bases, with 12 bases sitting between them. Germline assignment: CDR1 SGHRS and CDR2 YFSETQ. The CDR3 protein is CASLDTLGELFF. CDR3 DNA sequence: TGCGCCAGCTTGGACACCCTGGGGGAGCTGTTTTTT. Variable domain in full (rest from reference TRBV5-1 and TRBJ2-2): KAGVTQTPRYLIKTRGQQVTLSCSPISGHRSVSWYQQTPGQGLQFLFEYFSETQRNKGNFPGRFSGRQFSNSRSEMNVSTLELGDSALYLCASLDTLGELFFGEGSRLTVL.

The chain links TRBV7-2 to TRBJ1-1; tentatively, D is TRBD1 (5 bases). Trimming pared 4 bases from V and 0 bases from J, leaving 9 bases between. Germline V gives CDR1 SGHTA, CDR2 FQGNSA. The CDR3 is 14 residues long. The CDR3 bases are TGTGCCAGCAGCTGGCTACAGGTGAACACTGAAGCTTTCTTT. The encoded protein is CASSWLQVNTEAFF. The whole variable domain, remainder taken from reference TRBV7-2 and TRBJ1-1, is GAGVSQSPSNKVTEKGKDVELRCDPISGHTALYWYRQSLGQGLEFLIYFQGNSAPDKSGLPSDRFSAERTGGSVSTLTIQRTQQEDSAVYLCASSWLQVNTEAFFGQGTRLTVV.

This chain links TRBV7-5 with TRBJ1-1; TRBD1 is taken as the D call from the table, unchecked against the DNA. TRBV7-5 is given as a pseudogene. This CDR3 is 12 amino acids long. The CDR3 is CVRSYTGSEAFF. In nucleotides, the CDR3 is TGTGTCAGAAGCTATACAGGGTCTGAAGCTTTCTTT.